The T cell receptor beta chain under discussion was sequenced for a study of response to subunit inactivated influenza vaccine. The CDR3 spans 18 residues. V trimming: 4 bases; J trimming: 0 bases; junction bases outside the gene matches: 6. Germline loops: CDR1 SGHDN, CDR2 FVKESK. Study-wide results and caveats: Every seasonal influenza vaccination brings in few new T cells, the authors suggested.

TCRdb recomputed calls from the RT-PCR reads with MiXCR, one row per CDR3 protein. Among around 190,000 distinct CDR3 sequences listed, 9.2% were seen once. Turning to this clonotype: What it recognizes is unknown.

This sample comprised non-naive T cells sorted from PBMCs, obtained on the day of vaccination. The rearrangement joins TRBV14 to TRBJ2-3, with 14 bases aligning to TRBD2. The sequence derives from a man over 45 who received an inactivated influenza vaccine. The CDR3 region is CASSRGLAGDLSTDTQYF. The CDR3 nucleotides read TGTGCCAGCAGCCGGGGACTAGCGGGGGACCTTAGCACAGATACGCAGTATTTT.